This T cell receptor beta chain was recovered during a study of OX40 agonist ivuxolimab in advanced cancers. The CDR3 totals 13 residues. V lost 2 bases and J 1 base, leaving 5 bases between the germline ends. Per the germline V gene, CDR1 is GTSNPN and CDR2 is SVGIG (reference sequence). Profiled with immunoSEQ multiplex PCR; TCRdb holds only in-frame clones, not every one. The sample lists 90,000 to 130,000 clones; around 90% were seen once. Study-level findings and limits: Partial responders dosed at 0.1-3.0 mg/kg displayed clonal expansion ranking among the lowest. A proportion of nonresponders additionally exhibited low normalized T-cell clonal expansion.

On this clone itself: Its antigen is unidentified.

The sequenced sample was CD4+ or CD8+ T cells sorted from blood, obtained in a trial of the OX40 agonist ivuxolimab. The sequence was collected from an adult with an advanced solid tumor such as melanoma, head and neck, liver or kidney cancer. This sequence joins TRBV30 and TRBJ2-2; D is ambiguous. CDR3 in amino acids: CAWSKRNTGELFF. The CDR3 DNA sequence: TGTGCCTGGAGTAAAAGGAACACCGGGGAGCTGTTTTTT. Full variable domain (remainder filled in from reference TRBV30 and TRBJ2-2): SQTIHQWPATLVQPVGSPLSLECTVEGTSNPNLYWYRQAAGRGLQLLFYSVGIGQISSEVPQNLSASRPQDRQFILSSKKLLLSDSGFYLCAWSKRNTGELFFGEGSRLTVL.